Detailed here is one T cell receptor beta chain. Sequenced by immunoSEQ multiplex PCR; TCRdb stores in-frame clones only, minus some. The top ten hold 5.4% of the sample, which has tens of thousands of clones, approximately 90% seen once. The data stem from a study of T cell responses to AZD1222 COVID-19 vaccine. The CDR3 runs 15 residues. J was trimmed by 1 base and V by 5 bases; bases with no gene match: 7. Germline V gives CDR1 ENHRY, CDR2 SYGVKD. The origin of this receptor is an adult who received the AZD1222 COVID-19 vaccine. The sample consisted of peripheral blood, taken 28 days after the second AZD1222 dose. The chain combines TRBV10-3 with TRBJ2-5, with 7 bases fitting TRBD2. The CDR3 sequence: CAISMVGGIQETQYF. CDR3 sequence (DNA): TGTGCCATCAGTATGGTGGGGGGGATCCAAGAGACCCAGTACTTC.